This T cell receptor (beta chain) derives from a study of blood T cell repertoires in COVID-19. Turning to the study itself: The United States, Italy and Spain provided the acute and convalescent COVID-19 samples.

A few counts support this clone. This CDR3 has 15 amino acids. The V and J ends lost 5 bases and 2 bases respectively, with 15 bases between them. Germline V gene data show CDR1 as SGHVS and CDR2 as FQNEAQ. In the authors' workflow: Researchers report that nucleated cell counts were estimated from reference gene primer amplification. Generated by immunoSEQ multiplex PCR, the TCRdb table keeps only in-frame clones and is missing some. V and J calls and clone size are those listed in that table; D and trimming were worked out from the DNA. The table has around 300,000 clones, approximately 85% seen once; the top ten hold roughly 9.6%.

J is TRBJ1-2 and V is TRBV7-8; tentative D call: TRBD1 (6 bases). The sequencing sample was made of peripheral blood. This receptor was taken from a woman in her seventies with acute or convalescent COVID-19. In DNA form, the CDR3 reads TGTGCCAGCAGCCCCGGGGGGGGCCTCAACTATGGCTACACCTTC. Protein: CASSPGGGLNYGYTF.